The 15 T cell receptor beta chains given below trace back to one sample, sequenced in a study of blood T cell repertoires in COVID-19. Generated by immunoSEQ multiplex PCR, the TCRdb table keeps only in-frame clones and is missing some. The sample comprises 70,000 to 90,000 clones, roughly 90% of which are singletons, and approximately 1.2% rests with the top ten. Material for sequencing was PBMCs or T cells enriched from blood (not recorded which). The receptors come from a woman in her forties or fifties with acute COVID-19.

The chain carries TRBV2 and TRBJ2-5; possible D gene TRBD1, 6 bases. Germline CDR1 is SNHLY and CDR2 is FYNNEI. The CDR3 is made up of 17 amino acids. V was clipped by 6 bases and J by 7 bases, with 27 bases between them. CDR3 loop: CASSYGQNDPTLSTQYF. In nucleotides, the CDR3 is TGTGCCAGCAGCTATGGACAGAATGATCCGACCTTGTCGACCCAGTACTTC. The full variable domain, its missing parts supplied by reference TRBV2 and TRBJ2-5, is EPEVTQTPSHQVTQMGQEVILRCVPISNHLYFYWYRQILGQKVEFLVSFYNNEISEKSEIFDDQFSVERPDGSNFTLKIRSTKLEDSAMYFCASSYGQNDPTLSTQYFGPGTRLLVL.

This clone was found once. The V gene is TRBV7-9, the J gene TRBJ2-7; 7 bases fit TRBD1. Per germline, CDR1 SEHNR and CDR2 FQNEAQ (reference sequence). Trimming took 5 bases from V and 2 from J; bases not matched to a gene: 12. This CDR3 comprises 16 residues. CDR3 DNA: TGTGCCAGCAGCAACCCAACAGGGGCCTACACCTACGAGCAGTACTTC. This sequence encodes CASSNPTGAYTYEQYF. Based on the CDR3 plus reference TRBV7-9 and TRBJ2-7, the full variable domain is DTGVSQNPRHKITKRGQNVTFRCDPISEHNRLYWYRQTLGQGPEFLTYFQNEAQLEKSRLLSDRFSAERPKGSFSTLEIQRTEQGDSAMYLCASSNPTGAYTYEQYFGPGTRLTVT.

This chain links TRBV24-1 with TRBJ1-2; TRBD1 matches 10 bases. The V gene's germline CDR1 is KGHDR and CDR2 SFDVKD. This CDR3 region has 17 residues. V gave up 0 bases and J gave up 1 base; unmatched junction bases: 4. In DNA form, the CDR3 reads TGTGCCACCAGTGATTTGCGGGACAGGGGTGGTAACTATGGCTACACCTTC. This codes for CATSDLRDRGGNYGYTF.

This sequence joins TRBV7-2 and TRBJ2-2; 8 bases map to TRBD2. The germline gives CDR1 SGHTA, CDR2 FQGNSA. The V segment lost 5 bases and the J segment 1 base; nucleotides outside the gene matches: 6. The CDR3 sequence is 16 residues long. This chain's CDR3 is CASSPGGSLNTGELFF. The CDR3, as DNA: TGTGCCAGCAGCCCGGGGGGGTCATTGAACACCGGGGAGCTGTTTTTT.

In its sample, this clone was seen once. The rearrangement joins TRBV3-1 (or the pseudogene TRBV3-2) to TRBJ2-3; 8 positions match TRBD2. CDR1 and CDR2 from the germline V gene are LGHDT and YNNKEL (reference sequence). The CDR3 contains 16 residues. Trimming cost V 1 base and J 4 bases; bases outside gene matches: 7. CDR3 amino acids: CASSQGVAGRADTQYF. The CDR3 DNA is TGTGCCAGCAGCCAAGGGGTAGCGGGACGGGCAGATACGCAGTATTTT.

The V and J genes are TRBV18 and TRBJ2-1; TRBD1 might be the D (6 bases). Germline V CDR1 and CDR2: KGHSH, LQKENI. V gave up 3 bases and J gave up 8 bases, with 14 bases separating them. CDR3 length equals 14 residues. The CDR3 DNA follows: TGTGCCAGCTCACCTGCGGACAGTTTCGATGAGCAGTTCTTC. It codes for CASSPADSFDEQFF.

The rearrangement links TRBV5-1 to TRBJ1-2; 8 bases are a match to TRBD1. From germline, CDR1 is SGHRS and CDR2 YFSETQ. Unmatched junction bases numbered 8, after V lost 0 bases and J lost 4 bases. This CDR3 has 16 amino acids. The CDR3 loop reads CASSLVSRQGAYGYTF. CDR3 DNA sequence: TGCGCCAGCAGCTTGGTGTCTCGCCAGGGGGCCTATGGCTACACCTTC.

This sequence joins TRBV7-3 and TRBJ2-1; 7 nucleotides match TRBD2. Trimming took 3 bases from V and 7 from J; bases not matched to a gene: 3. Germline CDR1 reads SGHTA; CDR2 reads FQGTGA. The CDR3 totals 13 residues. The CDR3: CASSFGTKNEQFF. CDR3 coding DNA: TGTGCCAGCAGCTTCGGGACTAAAAATGAGCAGTTCTTC.

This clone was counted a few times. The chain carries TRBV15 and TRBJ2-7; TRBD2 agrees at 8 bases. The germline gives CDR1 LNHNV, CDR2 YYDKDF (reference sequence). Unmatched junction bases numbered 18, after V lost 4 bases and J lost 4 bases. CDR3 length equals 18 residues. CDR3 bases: TGTGCCACCAGCACCTCTTGGGCCCCTGACGGGAGGGAGTACGAGCAGTACTTC. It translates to CATSTSWAPDGREYEQYF. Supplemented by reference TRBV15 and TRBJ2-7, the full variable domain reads DAMVIQNPRYQVTQFGKPVTLSCSQTLNHNVMYWYQQKSSQAPKLLFHYYDKDFNNEADTPDNFQSRRPNTSFCFLDIRSPGLGDTAMYLCATSTSWAPDGREYEQYFGPGTRLTVT.

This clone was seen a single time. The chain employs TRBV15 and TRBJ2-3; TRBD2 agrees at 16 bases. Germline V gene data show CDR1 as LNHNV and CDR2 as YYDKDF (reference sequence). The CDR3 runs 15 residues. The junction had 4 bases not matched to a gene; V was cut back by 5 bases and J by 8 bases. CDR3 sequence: CATSDGTSGRGTQYF. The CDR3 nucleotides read TGTGCCACCAGCGACGGGACTAGCGGGAGGGGTACGCAGTATTTT.

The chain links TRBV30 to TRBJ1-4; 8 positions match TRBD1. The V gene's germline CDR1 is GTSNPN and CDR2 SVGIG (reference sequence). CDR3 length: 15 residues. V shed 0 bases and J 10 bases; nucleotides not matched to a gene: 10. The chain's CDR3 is CAWSVYGRGPRKLFF. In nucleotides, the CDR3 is TGTGCCTGGAGTGTATATGGCAGGGGGCCGAGAAAACTGTTTTTT.

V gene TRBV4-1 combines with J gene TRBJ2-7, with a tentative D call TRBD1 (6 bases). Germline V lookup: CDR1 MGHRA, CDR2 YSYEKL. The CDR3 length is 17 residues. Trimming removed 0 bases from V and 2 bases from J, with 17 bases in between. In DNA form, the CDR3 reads TGCGCCAGCAGCCAAGATAACTATGGGGACACTACCTACGAGCAGTACTTC. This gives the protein CASSQDNYGDTTYEQYF.

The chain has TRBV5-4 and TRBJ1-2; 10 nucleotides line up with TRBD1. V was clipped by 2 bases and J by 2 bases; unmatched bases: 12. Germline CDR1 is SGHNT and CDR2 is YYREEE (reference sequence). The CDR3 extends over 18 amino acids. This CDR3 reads CASSLPGQGKLLNYGYTF. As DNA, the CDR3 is TGTGCCAGCAGCTTACCGGGACAGGGGAAACTTTTAAACTATGGCTACACCTTC.

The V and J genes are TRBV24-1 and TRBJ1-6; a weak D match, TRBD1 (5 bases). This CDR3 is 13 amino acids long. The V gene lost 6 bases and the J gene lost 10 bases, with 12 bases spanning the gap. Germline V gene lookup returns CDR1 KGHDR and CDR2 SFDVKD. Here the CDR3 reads CATSPRERSPLHF. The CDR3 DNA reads TGTGCCACCAGTCCCAGGGAACGGTCACCCCTCCACTTT.

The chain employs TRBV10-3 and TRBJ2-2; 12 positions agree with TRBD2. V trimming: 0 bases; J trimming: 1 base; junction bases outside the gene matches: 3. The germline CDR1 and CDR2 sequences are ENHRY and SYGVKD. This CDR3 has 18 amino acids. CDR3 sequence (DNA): TGTGCCATCAGTGAGTCAGGACTAGCGGGGTTGAACACCGGGGAGCTGTTTTTT. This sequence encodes CAISESGLAGLNTGELFF.